Given below is one T cell receptor (beta chain) in context. As processed by the authors: Amplification from reference gene primers served as the basis for estimated nucleated cell counts. Produced via immunoSEQ multiplex PCR; TCRdb's table is partial and in-frame only. Clone size and the V and J calls come from that table; the DNA yielded D and trimming. The table shows around 180,000 clones, with 65% to 85% occurring only once. This record belongs to a study of blood T cell repertoires in COVID-19. Study-level background: COVID-19 samples, acute and convalescent, were from the United States, Italy and Spain. PBMCs, B-cell-depleted T cells, or T cells were the source of the cDNA or gDNA that made up the material.

CDR1 and CDR2 from the germline V gene are SGDLS and YYNGEE. Trimming removed 3 bases from V and 0 bases from J, with 13 bases in between. This CDR3 has 16 amino acids. This sequence joins TRBV9 and TRBJ2-4; no clear D gene. Sequencing was done on a sample of peripheral blood. The sequence was collected from a man aged 55 to 69 with active or convalescent COVID-19. In nucleotides, the CDR3 is TGTGCCAGCAGCGCCTCAGGTAGTATAGCCAAAAACATTCAGTACTTC. It codes for CASSASGSIAKNIQYF.